This T cell receptor (beta chain) was sequenced during a study of blood T cell repertoires in COVID-19 (dated by TCRdb to 2020 to 2022). Context from the whole study: Samples covering the acute and convalescent phases of COVID-19 were provided by collaborators in the United States, Italy and Spain. The prospective study material was composed of cDNA or gDNA derived from T cells, B-cell-depleted T cells, or PBMCs. Subjects who had been exposed to COVID-19, were actively infected with it, or had recovered from it provided the deeply sampled blood TCRbeta repertoires that made up the dataset. A freely available public database, intended as a resource for researchers studying the immune response to SARS-CoV-2, is where the repertoires were released. The samples were drawn from two sources: the first 160 participants of the ongoing ImmuneRACE study, and 1,000 to 1,500 subjects contributed by 6 global collaborators. Nearly every sample came with metadata listing a de-identified subject ID, COVID-19 status, age in years and sex. HLA class I and class II types, where available, came from metadata supplied by the sample provider rather than from assay-based typing.

TCRbeta CDR3 regions were amplified from genomic DNA by means of the immunoSEQ Assay, a bias-controlled multiplex PCR. Processing in the source paper ran as follows. Within the assay, amplification of reference gene primers was used to estimate how many nucleated cells each sample contained. To quantify the absolute abundance of each unique TCRbeta CDR3 rearrangement, sequence reads were collapsed and filtered. Productive Simpson clonality was computed per sample as the square root of Simpson's diversity index over productive rearrangements. This is the immuneACCESS table as TCRdb keeps it, with only in-frame sequences that have V and J called. A part of the clones is gone; compared with another copy, unresolved V genes explain less than half, and the rest is unexplained. V and J calls plus clone size are reproduced from that table; the DNA served to infer D and trimming. Across this sample there are approximately 120,000 clones, with 92% seen only once. The top ten clones comprise 2.1% of the sample.

At one collaborating source in Seattle, patients were enrolled during active infection and were followed longitudinally through the course of disease. The collaborating institutions used their own protocols to collect whole blood in K2EDTA tubes. For TCRbeta analysis, collaborator samples were shipped as frozen whole blood, as isolated PBMCs, or as DNA extracted from either sample type. Concerning this clone: Its binding antigen is unknown. Nothing much larger sits one base from this clone, and base qualities are not available.

Study-level results and caveats: The amount of clinical and demographic metadata varied by source and participant and was provided uncurated.

The sample was peripheral blood. This clonotype was sampled from a man between 45 and 60 years old with COVID-19, enrolled during active disease.

The DNA sequence is as follows: TGTGCCAGTACCCCAAACAGGGGGAACACCGGGGAGCTGTTTTTT. Its translation reads: CASTPNRGNTGELFF. The chain links TRBV19 with TRBJ2-2; 7 bases in between match TRBD1. At the junction V is shortened by 7 bases and J by 1 base; bases outside the gene matches: 6. The CDR3, cysteine through phenylalanine, is 15 amino acids long. Kept here is only the CDR3 DNA, which spans 45 bases and is read in frame from base 1. Taken from the germline V gene (reference sequence), the CDR1 and CDR2 loops are LNHDA and SQIVND.